The 21 T cell receptor beta chains given below trace back to one sample, sequenced in a study of blood T cell repertoires in COVID-19 (dated by TCRdb to about 2020). Library prep was done by the immunoSEQ multiplex PCR assay. TCRdb provides this immuneACCESS table in a form limited to in-frame rearrangements. Some clones are lacking; in checked studies, under half of them reflect an unresolved V gene, and why the rest are absent is not known. In all, the sample holds 150,000 to 200,000 clones, and 75% to 90% of those were seen once. Jointly, the top ten make up around 5% of the sample. What was sequenced was PBMCs or T cells enriched from blood (not recorded which). The source is a man in his 70s who had been exposed to COVID-19.

This clone was picked up a small number of times. This chain connects TRBV4-1 to TRBJ2-2, with 15 bases matching TRBD2. This CDR3 has 16 amino acids. The ends lost 1 base at V and 10 bases at J; junction bases unmatched: 4. Germline-derived CDR1 and CDR2 are MGHRA and YSYEKL. The CDR3 nucleotides are TGCGCCAGCAGCCAAGTTGGACTAGCGGGGGGGAAGGAGCTGTTTTTT. Protein sequence: CASSQVGLAGGKELFF.

This chain uses TRBV7-9 with TRBJ1-4; the match to TRBD1 covers 7 bases. With 6 bases clipped from V and 2 bases from J, the junction kept 3 bases outside the gene matches. CDR3 size: 14 residues. Germline V gives CDR1 SEHNR, CDR2 FQNEAQ (reference sequence). CDR3 in amino acids: CASRSGGTNEKLFF. For the CDR3, the DNA is TGTGCCAGCAGGTCAGGGGGGACTAATGAAAAACTGTTTTTT.

The sample holds one count of this clone. This chain joins TRBV19 and TRBJ1-5; a possible D gene is TRBD1 (6 bases). Germline-derived CDR1 and CDR2 are LNHDA and SQIVND (reference sequence). The CDR3 consists of 15 residues. Between the trimmed V and J ends, which lost 3 bases and 2 bases, there was a span of 11 bases. Here the CDR3 reads CASSIGTTGNQPQHF. The DNA of the CDR3 is TGTGCCAGTAGTATTGGGACAACGGGCAATCAGCCCCAGCATTTT.

This chain links TRBV12-3 or TRBV12-4 with TRBJ1-2; the match to TRBD1 covers 7 bases. This CDR3 comprises 12 residues. V lost 6 bases to trimming and J lost 7 bases; unmatched junction nucleotides: 5. CDR3 sequence: CASRDRSLGYTF. The CDR3, as DNA: TGTGCCAGCAGGGACAGGAGTCTTGGCTACACCTTC.

The table lists this clone with a few counts. The same CDR3 also results from other DNA sequences found in this sample. The rearrangement links TRBV5-4 to TRBJ1-1; D perhaps matches TRBD1 (6 bases). V lost 0 bases and J lost 2, with 11 bases in between. Germline loops: CDR1 SGHNT, CDR2 YYREEE (reference sequence). The CDR3 runs 15 residues. For the CDR3, the DNA is TGTGCCAGCAGCTTGGGACGACAGGCTAACACTGAAGCTTTCTTT. Translating gives CASSLGRQANTEAFF.

This sequence joins TRBV5-1 and TRBJ1-1; D is ambiguous. The ends were cut back, 0 bases at V and 1 base at J, with 7 bases in the middle. This CDR3 comprises 14 residues. Germline V gene lookup returns CDR1 SGHRS and CDR2 YFSETQ. CDR3 nucleotides: TGCGCCAGCAGCTTGGCGTCGGGGAACACTGAAGCTTTCTTT. Its translation is CASSLASGNTEAFF. Full variable domain (missing parts from reference TRBV5-1 and TRBJ1-1): KAGVTQTPRYLIKTRGQQVTLSCSPISGHRSVSWYQQTPGQGLQFLFEYFSETQRNKGNFPGRFSGRQFSNSRSEMNVSTLELGDSALYLCASSLASGNTEAFFGQGTRLTVV.

The chain combines TRBV28 with TRBJ2-2; D gene unclear. The V gene lost 8 bases and the J gene lost 0 bases, with 4 bases spanning the gap. The CDR3 totals 12 residues. Per germline, CDR1 MDHEN and CDR2 SYDVKM. The CDR3 protein is CASGANTGELFF. The CDR3 nucleotides are TGTGCCAGCGGAGCGAACACCGGGGAGCTGTTTTTT.

V usage is TRBV29-1 and J usage is TRBJ1-2, with 9 bases fitting TRBD1. CDR3 length: 15 amino acids. Trimming took 0 bases from V and 7 from J; bases not matched to a gene: 9. The germline gives CDR1 SQVTM, CDR2 ANQGSEA. CDR3 DNA sequence: TGCAGCGTTGAAGATTGGCGACAGGGGGTAGGTGGCTACACCTTC. It codes for CSVEDWRQGVGGYTF.

The V call is TRBV5-8, the J call TRBJ1-5; no clear D. Germline-derived CDR1 and CDR2 are SGHTS and YDEGEE. CDR3 length equals 12 residues. Trimming left V 7 bases short and J 2 bases short, with 7 bases between. The CDR3 DNA follows: TGTGCCAGCCCCGAGGGCAATCAGCCCCAGCATTTT. Residues: CASPEGNQPQHF.

The chain uses TRBV5-4 and TRBJ1-5; D is ambiguous. The ends were cut back, 0 bases at V and 0 bases at J, with 4 bases in the middle. The CDR3 has 14 residues. CDR1 is SGHNT and CDR2 is YYREEE in the germline V gene (reference sequence). CDR3 coding DNA: TGTGCCAGCAGCTTGGGAGGTAGCAATCAGCCCCAGCATTTT. Its translation is CASSLGGSNQPQHF. The complete variable domain, with remaining parts taken from reference TRBV5-4 and TRBJ1-5, reads ETGVTQSPTHLIKTRGQQVTLRCSSQSGHNTVSWYQQALGQGPQFIFQYYREEENGRGNFPPRFSGLQFPNYSSELNVNALELDDSALYLCASSLGGSNQPQHFGDGTRLSIL.

The chain carries TRBV4-3 and TRBJ2-5; TRBD2 aligns across 8 bases. The CDR3 is 14 residues long. Looked up from germline, CDR1 is LGHNA and CDR2 is YSLEER. The ends lost 4 bases at V and 3 bases at J; junction bases unmatched: 4. The CDR3 loop is CASSRLLAEETQYF. In DNA form, the CDR3 reads TGCGCCAGCAGCCGGTTACTAGCGGAAGAGACCCAGTACTTC.

The genes are TRBV14 and TRBJ1-2, with 7 bases matching TRBD1. Germline V gene data show CDR1 as SGHDN and CDR2 as FVKESK. CDR3 length: 17 residues. V shed 1 base and J 5 bases; nucleotides not matched to a gene: 13. In nucleotides, the CDR3 is TGTGCCAGCAGCCAAGTTCAAGGGACAGCCCCTGGGTATGGCTACACCTTC. This sequence encodes CASSQVQGTAPGYGYTF.

The rearrangement uses TRBV4-1 and TRBJ1-1, with 7 bases lining up with TRBD1. This CDR3 is 16 amino acids long. V lost 1 base, J lost 4 bases, and 9 bases stayed unmatched. Looked up from germline, CDR1 is MGHRA and CDR2 is YSYEKL. The CDR3 region is CASSQARIAGGTEAFF. In DNA, the CDR3 is TGCGCCAGCAGCCAAGCCCGTATAGCAGGGGGCACTGAAGCTTTCTTT.

This sequence joins TRBV19 and TRBJ1-1; D unresolved. With 5 bases removed from V and 1 base from J, the gap between germline ends came to 14 bases. This CDR3 has 15 residues. Germline CDR1 reads LNHDA; CDR2 reads SQIVND (reference sequence). This CDR3 reads CASSEGLPRNTEAFF. In nucleotides, the CDR3 is TGTGCCAGTAGTGAAGGACTCCCGAGGAACACTGAAGCTTTCTTT. Drawing the rest from reference TRBV19 and TRBJ1-1, the complete variable domain is DGGITQSPKYLFRKEGQNVTLSCEQNLNHDAMYWYRQDPGQGLRLIYYSQIVNDFQKGDIAEGYSVSREKKESFPLTVTSAQKNPTAFYLCASSEGLPRNTEAFFGQGTRLTVV.

This chain links TRBV28 with TRBJ1-2; D unresolved. Germline CDR1 and CDR2: MDHEN and SYDVKM. V lost 10 bases to trimming and J lost 4 bases, with 7 bases between them. This CDR3 has 10 amino acids. This CDR3 is CATLRYGYTF. The CDR3 nucleotides are TGTGCCACCCTACGCTATGGCTACACCTTC.

CDR3 protein: CASSPYRGSGELFF. The CDR3 DNA reads as TGTGCCAGTAGTCCGTATCGAGGGTCCGGGGAGCTGTTTTTT. The chain joins TRBV19 to TRBJ2-2; a weak D match, TRBD2 (5 bases). The germline gives CDR1 LNHDA, CDR2 SQIVND (reference sequence). Between the trimmed V and J ends, which lost 5 bases and 6 bases, there was a span of 13 bases. CDR3 size: 14 residues.

The table lists this clone with a few counts. The V call is TRBV5-1, the J call TRBJ2-7; the match to TRBD1 covers 9 bases. The CDR3 is 12 residues long. After removal of 7 bases from V and 6 bases from J, the junction contained 5 bases not matched to a gene. CDR1 and CDR2 (germline): SGHRS, YFSETQ. CDR3 bases: TGCGCCAGCCGGACAGGGGAAGGCGAGCAGTACTTC. This sequence encodes CASRTGEGEQYF.

The rearrangement joins TRBV10-3 to TRBJ2-1; 10 bases fit TRBD1. V dropped 6 bases and J dropped 7; count of bases not matched to a gene: 9. The CDR3 length is 15 residues. Per the germline V gene, CDR1 is ENHRY and CDR2 is SYGVKD. The CDR3 loop reads CAIRAPGQGLNEQFF. CDR3 nucleotides: TGTGCCATCAGGGCTCCGGGACAGGGGTTAAATGAGCAGTTCTTC.

This chain connects TRBV28 to TRBJ1-5; the D is unclear. This CDR3 is built from 14 residues. Germline V gives CDR1 MDHEN, CDR2 SYDVKM. Trimming pared 6 bases from V and 1 base from J, leaving 10 bases between. As DNA, the CDR3 is TGTGCCAGCAGACCTAGGTCCAGCAATCAGCCCCAGCATTTT. It is translated as CASRPRSSNQPQHF. Filled out from reference TRBV28 and TRBJ1-5, the complete variable domain reads DVKVTQSSRYLVKRTGEKVFLECVQDMDHENMFWYRQDPGLGLRLIYFSYDVKMKEKGDIPEGYSVSREKKERFSLILESASTNQTSMYLCASRPRSSNQPQHFGDGTRLSIL.

This chain uses TRBV2 with TRBJ2-7; 13 positions agree with TRBD2. Germline values: CDR1 SNHLY, CDR2 FYNNEI. CDR3 size: 13 residues. V was clipped by 11 bases and J by 3 bases; unmatched bases: 4. The chain's CDR3 is CASRLAGGYEQYF. As DNA, the CDR3 is TGTGCCTCTCGACTAGCGGGGGGCTACGAGCAGTACTTC. Together with reference TRBV2 and TRBJ2-7, the CDR3 gives the full variable domain: EPEVTQTPSHQVTQMGQEVILRCVPISNHLYFYWYRQILGQKVEFLVSFYNNEISEKSEIFDDQFSVERPDGSNFTLKIRSTKLEDSAMYFCASRLAGGYEQYFGPGTRLTVT.

This chain connects TRBV27 to TRBJ2-1, with D maybe TRBD2 (7 bases). The CDR3 extends over 17 amino acids. Germline CDR1 MNHEY, CDR2 SMNVEV (reference sequence). Between the trimmed V and J ends, which lost 6 bases and 8 bases, there was a span of 26 bases. CDR3: CASSRQLRGSGRDEQFF. CDR3 coding DNA: TGTGCCAGCAGCCGTCAATTGAGGGGGAGTGGGAGGGATGAGCAGTTCTTC.